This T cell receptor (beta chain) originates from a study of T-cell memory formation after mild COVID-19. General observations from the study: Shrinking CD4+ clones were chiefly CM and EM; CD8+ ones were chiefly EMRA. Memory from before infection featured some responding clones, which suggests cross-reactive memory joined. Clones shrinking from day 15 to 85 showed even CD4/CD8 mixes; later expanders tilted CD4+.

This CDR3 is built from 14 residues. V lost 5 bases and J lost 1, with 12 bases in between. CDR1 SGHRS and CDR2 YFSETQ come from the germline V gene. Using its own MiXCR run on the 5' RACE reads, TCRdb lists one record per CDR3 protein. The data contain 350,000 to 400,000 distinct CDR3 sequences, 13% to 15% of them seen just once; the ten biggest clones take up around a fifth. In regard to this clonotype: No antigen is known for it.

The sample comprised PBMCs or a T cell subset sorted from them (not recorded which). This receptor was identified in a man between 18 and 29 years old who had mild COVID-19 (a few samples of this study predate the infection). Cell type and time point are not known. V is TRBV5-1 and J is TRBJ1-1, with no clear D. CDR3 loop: CASRISAGNTEAFF. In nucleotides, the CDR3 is TGCGCCAGCAGGATTTCGGCGGGGAACACTGAAGCTTTCTTT.